This T cell receptor beta chain emerged from a study of blood T cell repertoires in COVID-19. Study summary: Researchers got acute and convalescent COVID-19 samples from the United States, Italy and Spain. From T cells, B-cell-depleted T cells, or PBMCs came the material, which was cDNA or gDNA.

CDR3 length equals 14 residues. Between the trimmed V and J ends, which lost 5 bases and 2 bases, there was a span of 12 bases. Germline loops: CDR1 LGHDT, CDR2 YNNKEL (reference sequence). As processed by the authors: Estimated nucleated cell counts came from reference gene primer amplification. TCRdb keeps only in-frame clones here, not all; method: immunoSEQ multiplex PCR. Clone size and V and J calls were adopted from that table, with D and trimming inferred from the DNA. The sample carries 150,000 to 200,000 clones, 88% recorded once. The sequenced sample consisted of peripheral blood. This chain connects TRBV3-1 (or the pseudogene TRBV3-2) to TRBJ2-5; weak D call: TRBD2 (5 bases). This TCR derives from a human donor in a cohort sampled during active COVID-19. The CDR3 DNA reads as TGTGCCAGCAGCTCCCGACGGACTCAAGAGACCCAGTACTTC. Protein sequence: CASSSRRTQETQYF.